This TCR beta chain was profiled in a study of T cell responses to AZD1222 COVID-19 vaccine. Study-wide points: Baseline seropositivity characterized only a handful of AZD1222 recipients.

A word on this clone: Its antigen remains unidentified.

Second doses that came at about 4 or about 12 weeks were put together. The germline V gene has CDR1 MNHEY and CDR2 SMNVEV (reference sequence). This CDR3 region has 14 residues. Trimming took 6 bases from V and 7 from J; bases not matched to a gene: 8. TCRdb's table, derived via immunoSEQ multiplex PCR, lists solely in-frame clones and lacks some. Seen here are some 180,000 clones, 85% to 95% observed once, and the top ten hold roughly 1.7%. Material: peripheral blood, obtained 28 days after the second AZD1222 dose. This receptor was identified in an adult who received the AZD1222 COVID-19 vaccine. V is TRBV27 and J is TRBJ1-5, with 8 bases aligning to TRBD1. CDR3 DNA sequence: TGTGCCAGCAGCCGTTCAGGGGGCGGGCAGCCCCAGCATTTT. Its protein product is CASSRSGGGQPQHF.